This T cell receptor beta chain was sequenced in a study of low-dose radiotherapy and immunotherapy resistance in tumors. Whole-study context: Those assigned to Cohort 2 were treated with 1 Gy per fraction every two weeks (13 Gy in total over 26 weeks). Oral aspirin 300 mg was taken by patients daily for four cycles from cycle 1 day 1.

This clonotype was detected ten times or more. Time point meaning: before trial treatment. Germline CDR1 is SEHNR and CDR2 is FQNEAQ (reference sequence). The CDR3 is made up of 14 amino acids. With V trimmed by 1 base and J by 13 bases, 7 bases remained unmatched. Covering alpha and beta chains, TRAV- and TRBV-specific primers were used for the first-strand cDNA. The PCR that amplified TCRs ran for approximately 18 cycles, relying on a constant-region primer and a V-primer adapter. mRNA that had been isolated underwent amplification through in vitro transcription. TCRdb analysed the reads with MiXCR anew, one entry per CDR3 protein. The sample contains 57,000 or so distinct CDR3 sequences, around 27% of which appear only once.

The V and J genes are TRBV7-9 and TRBJ1-6; 7 nucleotides align to TRBD1. This receptor was identified in a male donor with prostate cancer. Sequenced material: PBMCs, taken before treatment. The CDR3 nucleotides are TGTGCCAGCAGCTTAGGAGGACAGGTCAGGCCCCTCCACTTT. Residues: CASSLGGQVRPLHF.